A selection of T cell receptor beta chains follows, all from one sample in a study of cytomegalovirus exposure and HLA in healthy donors. This table comes from immunoSEQ multiplex PCR, and its TCRdb copy is limited to in-frame clones, with some not included. The data show some 140,000 clones, about three quarters seen once. The sample consisted of PBMCs. The receptors shown here come from a male donor in good health and CMV-seropositive. The CDR3 runs from the conserved cysteine through the conserved F or W. The size entry is marked missing in some rows and otherwise reads once, few, many or a size class.

TRBJ2-2,15,NA,TRBV27,CASQAIRDRAGELFF
TRBJ2-1,16,NA,TRBV5-1,CASSLAAEVEPIEQFF
TRBJ2-1,13,once,TRBV30,CAYRTSGYNEQFF
TRBJ1-2,14,NA,TRBV2,CASRLKGGDYGYTF
TRBJ2-1,15,NA,TRBV11-3,CASSLGTGGYNEQFF
TRBJ1-6,16,NA,TRBV19,CASSRTLPDGNSPLHF
TRBJ1-4,13,NA,TRBV14,CASSRGLNEKLFF
TRBJ2-1,12,once,TRBV7-2,CASSPSAGSQFF
TRBJ2-1,16,NA,TRBV2,CASSDPPLSSYNEQFF
TRBJ2-7,12,NA,TRBV11-2,CASSQDRGEQYF
TRBJ2-3,15,NA,TRBV11-1,CASSLRRMSTDTQYF
TRBJ2-5,16,NA,TRBV7-2,CASSSEGGGLQETQYF
TRBJ1-2,11,once,TRBV19,CASRLSVGYTF
TRBJ2-1,15,NA,TRBV6-5,CASSYTPSGANEQFF
TRBJ2-3,15,NA,TRBV4-3,CASSQDAGSTDTQYF
TRBJ1-1,17,NA,TRBV28,CASVPGTGSFMNTEAFF
TRBJ1-1,13,once,TRBV7-2,CASSLARETEAFF
TRBJ2-1,16,NA,TRBV4-3,CASSQEAESSYNEQFF
TRBJ2-7,15,once,TRBV4-1,CASSQDGSGGYEQYF
TRBJ1-1,18,NA,TRBV5-6,CASSSGPTIGQLNTEAFF
TRBJ2-7,16,NA,TRBV4-1,CASSAWTSDLSYEQYF
TRBJ2-2,15,few,TRBV30,CAWSGGDANTGELFF
NA,17,NA,TRBV4-2,CASSQWGLAESSYEQYF
TRBJ1-2,14,NA,TRBV21-1,CASSMTGSGYGYTF
TRBJ2-3,11,NA,TRBV20-1,CSASNTDTQYF
TRBJ1-3,13,NA,TRBV27,CASSLTSGNTIYF
TRBJ2-3,14,NA,TRBV6-1,CASRRLAGSDTQYF
TRBJ1-2,16,NA,TRBV5-5,CASSPTTQLSDYGYTF
TRBJ2-1,20,NA,TRBV9,CASSVPGVSGHSGSYNEQFF
TRBJ2-2,20,NA,TRBV7-5,CARSSPTRGLVQSRTGELFF
TRBJ2-3,13,NA,TRBV6-5,CASSSQAGGTQYF
TRBJ2-1,15,NA,TRBV2,CASSDYRREFGEQFF
TRBJ2-5,14,NA,TRBV7-9,CASSSLRGGETQYF
TRBJ2-3,14,once,TRBV7-3,CASSVTTGADTQYF
TRBJ1-4,15,NA,TRBV28,CASSSVDRGPEKLFF
TRBJ2-7,15,NA,TRBV6-5,CASSSPGQNAYEQYF
TRBJ2-2,14,NA,TRBV7-2,CASSAGTGAGELFF
TRBJ2-7,15,NA,TRBV13,CASSSQKVWAYEQYF
TRBJ2-1,16,NA,TRBV7-2,CASSLRSLAGRERQFF
TRBJ2-2,15,NA,TRBV7-3,CASSPLAGEAGELFF
TRBJ2-7,14,NA,TRBV6-6,CASTSDTGSYEQYF